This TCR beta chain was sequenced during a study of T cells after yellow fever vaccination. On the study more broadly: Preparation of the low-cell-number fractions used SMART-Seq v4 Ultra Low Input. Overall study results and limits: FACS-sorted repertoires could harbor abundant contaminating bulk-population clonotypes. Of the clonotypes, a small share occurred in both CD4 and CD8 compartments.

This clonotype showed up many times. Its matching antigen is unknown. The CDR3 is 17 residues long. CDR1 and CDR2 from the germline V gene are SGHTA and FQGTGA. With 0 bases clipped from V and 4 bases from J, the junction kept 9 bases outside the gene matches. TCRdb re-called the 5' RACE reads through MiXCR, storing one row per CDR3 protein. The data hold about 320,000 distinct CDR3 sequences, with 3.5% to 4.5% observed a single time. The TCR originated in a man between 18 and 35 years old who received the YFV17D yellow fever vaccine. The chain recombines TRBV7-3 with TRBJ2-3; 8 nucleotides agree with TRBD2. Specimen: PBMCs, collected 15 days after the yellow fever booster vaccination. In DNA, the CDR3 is TGTGCCAGCAGCTTAACGTCAGGCGGGGGGCAGGCAGATACGCAGTATTTT. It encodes CASSLTSGGGQADTQYF.